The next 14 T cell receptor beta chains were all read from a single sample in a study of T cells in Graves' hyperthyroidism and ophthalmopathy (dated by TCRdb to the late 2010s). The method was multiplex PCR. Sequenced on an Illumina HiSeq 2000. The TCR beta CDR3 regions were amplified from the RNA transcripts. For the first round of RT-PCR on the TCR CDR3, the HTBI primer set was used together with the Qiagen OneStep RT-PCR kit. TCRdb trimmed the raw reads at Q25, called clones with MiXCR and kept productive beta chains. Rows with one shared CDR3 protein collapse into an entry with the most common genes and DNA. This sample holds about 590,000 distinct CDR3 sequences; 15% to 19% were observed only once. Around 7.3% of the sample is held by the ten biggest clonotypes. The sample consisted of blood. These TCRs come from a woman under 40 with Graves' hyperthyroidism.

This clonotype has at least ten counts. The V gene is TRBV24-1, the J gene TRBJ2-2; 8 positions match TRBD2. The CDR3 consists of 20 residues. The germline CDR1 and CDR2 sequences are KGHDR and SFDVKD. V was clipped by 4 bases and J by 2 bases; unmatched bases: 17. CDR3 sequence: CATSDTSTHLAGRNTGELFF. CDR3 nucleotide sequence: TGTGCCACCAGTGACACCTCTACCCACTTAGCGGGGCGAAACACCGGGGAGCTGTTTTTT.

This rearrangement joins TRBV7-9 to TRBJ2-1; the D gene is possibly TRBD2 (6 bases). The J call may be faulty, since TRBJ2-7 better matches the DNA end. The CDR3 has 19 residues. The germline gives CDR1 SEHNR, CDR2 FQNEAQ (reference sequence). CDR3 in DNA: TGTGCCAGCAGCTTACGGACTGGCACAGCCACTAGCTCCTACAATGAGCAGTACTTC. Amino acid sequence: CASSLRTGTATSSYNEQYF.

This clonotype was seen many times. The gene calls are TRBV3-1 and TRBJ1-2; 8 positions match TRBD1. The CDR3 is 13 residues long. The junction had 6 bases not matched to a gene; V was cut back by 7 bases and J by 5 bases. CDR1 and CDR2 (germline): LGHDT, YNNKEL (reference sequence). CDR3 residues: CASTLGQGYGYTF. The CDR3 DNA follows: TGTGCCAGCACCCTTGGACAGGGATATGGCTACACCTTC.

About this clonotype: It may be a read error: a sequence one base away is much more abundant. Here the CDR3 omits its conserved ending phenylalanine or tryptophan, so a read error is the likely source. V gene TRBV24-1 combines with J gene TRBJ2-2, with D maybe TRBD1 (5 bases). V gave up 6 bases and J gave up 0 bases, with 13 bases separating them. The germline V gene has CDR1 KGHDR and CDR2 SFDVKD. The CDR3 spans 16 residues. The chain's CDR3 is CATSRGHPANTGELFL. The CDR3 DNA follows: TGTGCCACCAGTAGAGGACACCCAGCGAACACCGGGGAGCTGTTTCTT.

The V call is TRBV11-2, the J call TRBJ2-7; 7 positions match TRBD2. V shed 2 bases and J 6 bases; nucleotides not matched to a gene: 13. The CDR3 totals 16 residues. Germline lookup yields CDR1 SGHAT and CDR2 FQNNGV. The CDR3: CASSLPGGSGSLEQYF. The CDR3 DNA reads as TGTGCCAGCAGCTTACCGGGGGGTAGCGGATCCCTCGAGCAGTACTTC.

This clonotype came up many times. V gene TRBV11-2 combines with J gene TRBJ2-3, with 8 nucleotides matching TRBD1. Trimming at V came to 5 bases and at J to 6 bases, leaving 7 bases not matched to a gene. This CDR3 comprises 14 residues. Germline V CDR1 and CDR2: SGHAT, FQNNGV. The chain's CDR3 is CASSGDRSLDTQYF. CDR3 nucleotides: TGTGCCAGCAGCGGGGACAGGTCTTTGGATACGCAGTATTTT.

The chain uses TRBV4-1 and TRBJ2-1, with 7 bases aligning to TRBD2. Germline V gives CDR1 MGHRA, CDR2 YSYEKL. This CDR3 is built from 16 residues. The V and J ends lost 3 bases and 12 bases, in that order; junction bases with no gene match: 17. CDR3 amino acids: CASSHYLAELHVRQFF. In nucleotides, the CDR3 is TGCGCCAGCAGCCACTATCTAGCGGAACTGCACGTGAGGCAGTTCTTC.

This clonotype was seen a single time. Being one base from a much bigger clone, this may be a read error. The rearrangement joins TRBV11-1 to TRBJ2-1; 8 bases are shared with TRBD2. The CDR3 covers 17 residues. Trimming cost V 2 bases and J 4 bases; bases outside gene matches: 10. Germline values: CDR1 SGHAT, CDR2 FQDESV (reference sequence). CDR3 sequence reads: CASSLWLGLGQYNEQFF. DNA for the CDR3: TGTGCCAGCAGCTTATGGCTGGGACTAGGGCAATACAATGAGCAGTTCTTC.

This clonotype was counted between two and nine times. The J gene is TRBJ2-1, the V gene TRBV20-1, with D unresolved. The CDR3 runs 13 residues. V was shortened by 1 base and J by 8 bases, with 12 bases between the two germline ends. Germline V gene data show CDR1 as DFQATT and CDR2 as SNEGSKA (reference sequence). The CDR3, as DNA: TGCAGTGCTAGAGTTCCCCTAGTCCATGAGCAGTTCTTC. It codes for CSARVPLVHEQFF.

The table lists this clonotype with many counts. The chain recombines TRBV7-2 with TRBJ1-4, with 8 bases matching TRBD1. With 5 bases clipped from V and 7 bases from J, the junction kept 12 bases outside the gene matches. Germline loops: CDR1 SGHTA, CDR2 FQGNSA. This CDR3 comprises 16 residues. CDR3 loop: CASSQLQGGVSEKLFF. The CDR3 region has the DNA TGTGCCAGCAGCCAATTACAGGGGGGAGTTAGTGAAAAACTGTTTTTT.

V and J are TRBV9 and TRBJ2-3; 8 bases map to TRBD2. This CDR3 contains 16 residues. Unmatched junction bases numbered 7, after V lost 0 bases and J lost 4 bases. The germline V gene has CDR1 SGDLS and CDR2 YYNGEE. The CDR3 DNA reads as TGTGCCAGCAGCGTAGGGAGGACTAGCCTGGCAGATACGCAGTATTTT. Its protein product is CASSVGRTSLADTQYF.

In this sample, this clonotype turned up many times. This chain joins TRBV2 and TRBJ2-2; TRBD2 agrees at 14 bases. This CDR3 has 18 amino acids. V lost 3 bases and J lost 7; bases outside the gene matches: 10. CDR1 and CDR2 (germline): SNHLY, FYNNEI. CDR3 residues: CASSDSTSGRALVGELFF. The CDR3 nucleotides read TGTGCCAGCAGTGACTCGACTAGCGGGAGGGCCCTCGTCGGGGAGCTGTTTTTT. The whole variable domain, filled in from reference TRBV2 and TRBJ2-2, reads EPEVTQTPSHQVTQMGQEVILRCVPISNHLYFYWYRQILGQKVEFLVSFYNNEISEKSEIFDDQFSVERPDGSNFTLKIRSTKLEDSAMYFCASSDSTSGRALVGELFFGEGSRLTVL.

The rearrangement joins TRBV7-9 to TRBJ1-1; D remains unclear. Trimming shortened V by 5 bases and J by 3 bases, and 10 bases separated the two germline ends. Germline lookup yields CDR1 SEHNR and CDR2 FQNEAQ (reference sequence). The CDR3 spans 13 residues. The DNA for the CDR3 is TGTGCCAGCAGCGCCCGAGGGTACACTGAAGCTTTCTTT. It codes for CASSARGYTEAFF.

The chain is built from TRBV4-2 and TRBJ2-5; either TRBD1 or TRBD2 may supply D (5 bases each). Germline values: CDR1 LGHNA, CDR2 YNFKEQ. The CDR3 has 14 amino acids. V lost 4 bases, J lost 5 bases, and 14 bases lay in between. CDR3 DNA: TGTGCCAGCAGCCCGGGACCCACGGGGGAGACCCAGTACTTC. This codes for CASSPGPTGETQYF.